One and the same sample provided the 12 T cell receptor beta chains below, sequenced in a study of cytomegalovirus exposure and HLA in healthy donors. Amplification used 60 Vbeta primers and 13 Jbeta primers. Clones were read by immunoSEQ multiplex PCR, and TCRdb kept only the in-frame ones, dropping some. The table has around 200,000 clones, 70% to 75% seen once. The sequenced sample consisted of PBMCs. Every receptor here comes from a woman in her thirties in good health and CMV-seropositive.

The table lists this clone with a count of one. V is TRBV11-2 and J is TRBJ2-2; 8 bases fit TRBD2. J was trimmed by 6 bases and V by 6 bases; bases with no gene match: 3. The germline V gene encodes CDR1 SGHAT and CDR2 FQNNGV. CDR3 length: 13 residues. As DNA, the CDR3 is TGTGCCAGCAGGTCGCGGGGGGCCGGGGAGCTGTTTTTT. Protein: CASRSRGAGELFF. The variable domain in full, with the rest retrieved from reference TRBV11-2 and TRBJ2-2, is EAGVAQSPRYKIIEKRQSVAFWCNPISGHATLYWYQQILGQGPKLLIQFQNNGVVDDSQLPKDRFSAERLKGVDSTLKIQPAKLEDSAVYLCASRSRGAGELFFGEGSRLTVL.

This clone is a singleton in its sample. In the same sample, other DNA sequences code for this CDR3. The CDR3 bases are TGTGCCAGTAGTAACGGTTACGAGCAGTACTTC. It translates to CASSNGYEQYF. This sequence joins TRBV19 and TRBJ2-7; D not certain. CDR1 and CDR2 (germline): LNHDA, SQIVND (reference sequence). V lost 4 bases and J lost 4, with 5 bases in between. The CDR3 consists of 11 residues. Full variable domain (remainder filled in from reference TRBV19 and TRBJ2-7): DGGITQSPKYLFRKEGQNVTLSCEQNLNHDAMYWYRQDPGQGLRLIYYSQIVNDFQKGDIAEGYSVSREKKESFPLTVTSAQKNPTAFYLCASSNGYEQYFGPGTRLTVT.

The chain uses TRBV6-1 and TRBJ1-1; D gene uncertain. Looked up from germline, CDR1 is MNHNS and CDR2 is SASEGT. The CDR3 contains 10 residues. V lost 5 bases and J 6 bases, leaving 4 bases between the germline ends. CDR3 DNA sequence: TGTGCCAGCAGTCGGGCTGAAGCTTTCTTT. Residues: CASSRAEAFF.

CDR3 sequence reads: CASSLYGTPGGDTQYF. CDR3 nucleotide sequence: TGTGCCAGCAGTTTATATGGGACTCCCGGAGGAGATACGCAGTATTTT. J is TRBJ2-3 and V is TRBV27; weak D call: TRBD2 (6 bases). CDR1 is MNHEY and CDR2 is SMNVEV in the germline V gene (reference sequence). Between the trimmed V and J ends, which lost 1 base and 5 bases, there was a span of 16 bases. This CDR3 contains 16 residues.

This clone occurred a few times. The V gene is TRBV19, the J gene TRBJ1-4; 8 bases line up with TRBD1. CDR1 and CDR2 (germline): LNHDA, SQIVND (reference sequence). The CDR3 consists of 16 residues. Losses at the gene ends were 5 bases for V and 8 bases for J; bases not matched to a gene: 13. CDR3 loop: CASSFLRDRGVEKLFF. The CDR3 region has the DNA TGTGCCAGTAGTTTCCTCCGCGACAGGGGAGTCGAAAAACTGTTTTTT.

This chain connects TRBV7-2 to TRBJ2-2; D remains unclear. The CDR3 is made up of 16 amino acids. The V gene lost 1 base and the J gene lost 7 bases, with 16 bases spanning the gap. Germline lookup yields CDR1 SGHTA and CDR2 FQGNSA. The CDR3 region is CASSLGGGWAGGELFF. CDR3 DNA sequence: TGTGCCAGCAGCTTAGGTGGTGGGTGGGCCGGCGGGGAGCTGTTTTTT.

The chain couples TRBV19 to TRBJ1-4, with TRBD1 matching 9 bases. This CDR3 has 15 amino acids. Germline trimming cut 5 bases from V and 7 bases from J; bases unmatched to any gene: 8. From germline, CDR1 is LNHDA and CDR2 SQIVND (reference sequence). CDR3 in amino acids: CASSSPGQGIEKLFF. The CDR3 DNA follows: TGTGCCAGTAGTTCTCCGGGACAGGGTATTGAAAAACTGTTTTTT.

The chain links TRBV10-1 to TRBJ2-7; TRBD2 matches 9 bases. Germline CDR1 reads WNHNN; CDR2 reads SYGVQD (reference sequence). This CDR3 region has 13 residues. Germline trimming cut 5 bases from V and 13 bases from J; bases unmatched to any gene: 12. This CDR3 is CASSIPTGTSFYF. DNA of the CDR3: TGCGCCAGCAGTATCCCTACCGGGACTAGCTTTTACTTC.

The sample holds a few counts of this clone. The CDR3 loop is CASSPMGRTSADTQYF. CDR3 in DNA: TGTGCCAGTAGTCCCATGGGCAGGACTAGCGCAGATACGCAGTATTTT. The chain uses TRBV19 and TRBJ2-3, with 9 nucleotides matching TRBD2. CDR1 LNHDA and CDR2 SQIVND come from the germline V gene (reference sequence). V dropped 5 bases and J dropped 4; count of bases not matched to a gene: 10. This CDR3 spans 16 amino acids.

The V gene is TRBV6-1, the J gene TRBJ2-1; 9 bases agree with TRBD1. V trimming: 7 bases; J trimming: 10 bases; junction bases outside the gene matches: 8. This CDR3 spans 13 amino acids. In germline, CDR1 is MNHNS, CDR2 SASEGT. The CDR3 DNA sequence: TGTGCCAGCAATACAGGGGGCAAGGGGGAGCAGTTCTTC. This codes for CASNTGGKGEQFF.

V and J are TRBV28 and TRBJ1-2; weak D call: TRBD1 (5 bases). The V end lost 2 bases, the J end lost 7 bases, and 17 bases lay between the germline ends. This CDR3 comprises 15 residues. CDR1 and CDR2 (germline): MDHEN, SYDVKM. The CDR3 nucleotides are TGTGCCAGCAGTTTAGGGGGGATTGGGGCGCCTGGCTACACCTTC. Its translation: CASSLGGIGAPGYTF.

The chain is built from TRBV28 and TRBJ2-5, with 9 bases lining up with TRBD1. The CDR3 sequence is 17 residues long. Germline lookup yields CDR1 MDHEN and CDR2 SYDVKM. V lost 3 bases and J lost 6; bases outside the gene matches: 14. The CDR3 DNA reads TGTGCCAGCAGTTTCGACAGGGGGTTACCTAGCAGGCAGACCCAGTACTTC. This translates into CASSFDRGLPSRQTQYF.